The 7 T cell receptor beta chains in this list originate from one sample, sequenced in a study of blood T cell repertoires in COVID-19. Here immunoSEQ multiplex PCR was the method, and the copy in TCRdb shows in-frame clones only, minus some. The sample lists around 140,000 clones, over 75% occurring once. The sample was PBMCs or T cells enriched from blood (not recorded which). The receptors derive from a man aged 45-65 years in a cohort exposed to, infected with or recovered from COVID-19 (not recorded which).

The chain employs TRBV5-4 and TRBJ1-1, with D possibly being TRBD1 (6 bases). Germline V CDR1 and CDR2: SGHNT, YYREEE (reference sequence). V was pared by 2 bases and J by 0 bases, with 8 bases between. The CDR3 sequence is 14 residues long. CDR3 nucleotides: TGTGCCAGCAGCTTCGGACAGTTGAACACTGAAGCTTTCTTT. Translation gives CASSFGQLNTEAFF.

The rearrangement uses TRBV29-1 and TRBJ2-1; no clear D gene. CDR1 and CDR2 from the germline V gene are SQVTM and ANQGSEA. The CDR3 extends over 14 amino acids. V was clipped by 4 bases and J by 3 bases, with 13 bases between them. CDR3 protein: CSVGVTTDYNEQFF. The CDR3 coding sequence is TGCAGCGTTGGTGTCACCACAGACTACAATGAGCAGTTCTTC.

This chain uses TRBV11-2 with TRBJ2-1, with 7 bases matching TRBD1. The length of the CDR3 is 13 residues. Trimming took 8 bases from V and 4 from J; bases not matched to a gene: 5. Germline CDR1 is SGHAT and CDR2 is FQNNGV. The DNA of the CDR3 is TGTGCCAGCGTCGGGACAGTATACAATGAGCAGTTCTTC. This translates into CASVGTVYNEQFF.

This chain uses TRBV11-2 with TRBJ1-6, with D tentatively TRBD1 (5 bases). CDR1 SGHAT and CDR2 FQNNGV come from the germline V gene. Trimming shortened V by 1 base and J by 16 bases, and 8 bases separated the two germline ends. This CDR3 spans 11 amino acids. The CDR3 protein is CASSLGGVLHF. CDR3 DNA sequence: TGTGCCAGCAGCTTAGGGGGGGTTCTCCACTTT. Full variable domain (rest looked up from reference TRBV11-2 and TRBJ1-6): EAGVAQSPRYKIIEKRQSVAFWCNPISGHATLYWYQQILGQGPKLLIQFQNNGVVDDSQLPKDRFSAERLKGVDSTLKIQPAKLEDSAVYLCASSLGGVLHFGNGTRLTVT.

Details on this clone: In the same sample, other DNA sequences code for this CDR3. The chain combines TRBV5-1 with TRBJ2-1; 8 bases are shared with TRBD1. CDR3 length: 15 amino acids. The V segment lost 2 bases and the J segment 7 bases; nucleotides outside the gene matches: 8. Germline V gene lookup returns CDR1 SGHRS and CDR2 YFSETQ. CDR3 DNA sequence: TGCGCCAGCAGCTTTGGCCAGGGGGCAGGTAATGAGCAGTTCTTC. It yields the protein CASSFGQGAGNEQFF. The full variable domain, rest sourced from reference TRBV5-1 and TRBJ2-1, is KAGVTQTPRYLIKTRGQQVTLSCSPISGHRSVSWYQQTPGQGLQFLFEYFSETQRNKGNFPGRFSGRQFSNSRSEMNVSTLELGDSALYLCASSFGQGAGNEQFFGPGTRLTVL.

The chain recombines TRBV18 with TRBJ2-4, with 12 positions matching TRBD2. V dropped 4 bases and J dropped 0; count of bases not matched to a gene: 4. Germline loops: CDR1 KGHSH, CDR2 LQKENI. CDR3 length: 17 residues. The CDR3 here is CASSQTGLAGAKNIQYF. DNA for the CDR3: TGTGCCAGCTCACAAACGGGACTAGCGGGAGCCAAAAACATTCAGTACTTC.

V gene TRBV11-3 combines with J gene TRBJ2-2; 7 bases fit TRBD2. The CDR3 loop spans 18 amino acids. V lost 3 bases and J lost 0; bases outside the gene matches: 10. Germline assignment: CDR1 SGHNT and CDR2 YENEEA. The CDR3 DNA reads as TGTGCCAGCAGCTTTGGGGGGGGTAGCGGTCCGAACACCGGGGAGCTGTTTTTT. Its translation: CASSFGGGSGPNTGELFF.